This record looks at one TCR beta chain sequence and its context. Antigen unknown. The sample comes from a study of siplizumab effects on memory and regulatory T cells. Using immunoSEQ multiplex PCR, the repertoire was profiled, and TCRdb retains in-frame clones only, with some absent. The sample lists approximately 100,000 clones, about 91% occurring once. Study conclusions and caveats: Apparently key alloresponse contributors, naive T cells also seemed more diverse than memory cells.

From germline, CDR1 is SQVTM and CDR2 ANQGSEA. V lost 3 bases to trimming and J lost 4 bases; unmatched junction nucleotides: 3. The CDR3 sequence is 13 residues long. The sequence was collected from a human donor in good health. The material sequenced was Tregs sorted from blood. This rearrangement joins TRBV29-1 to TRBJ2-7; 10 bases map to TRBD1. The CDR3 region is CSVERTGGYEQYF. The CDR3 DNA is TGCAGCGTTGAGAGGACAGGGGGGTACGAGCAGTACTTC.